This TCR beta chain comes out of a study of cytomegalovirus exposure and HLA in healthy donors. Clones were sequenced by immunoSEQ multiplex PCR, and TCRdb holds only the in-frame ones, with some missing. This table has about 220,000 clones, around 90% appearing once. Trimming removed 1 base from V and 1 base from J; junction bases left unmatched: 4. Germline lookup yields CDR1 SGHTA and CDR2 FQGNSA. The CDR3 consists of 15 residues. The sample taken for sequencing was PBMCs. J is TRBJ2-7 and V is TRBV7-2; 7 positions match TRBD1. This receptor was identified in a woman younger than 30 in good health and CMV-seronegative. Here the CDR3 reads CASSLGDSRSYEQYF. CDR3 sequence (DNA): TGTGCCAGCAGCTTAGGGGACAGTAGGTCCTACGAGCAGTACTTC.